This entry lists 16 T cell receptor beta chains sequenced from one sample in a study of cytomegalovirus exposure and HLA in healthy donors (dated by TCRdb to about 2017). Libraries were made using the immunoSEQ multiplex PCR assay. For the multiplex PCR, a mixture combining 60 forward primers for TCR Vbeta segments and 13 reverse primers for TCR Jbeta segments was used. TCRdb carries this immuneACCESS record with in-frame sequences only. Its versions omit some clonotypes, under half of them owing to an unresolved V gene in the studies checked, with the rest unexplained. The sample has approximately 130,000 clones on record, 6.5% to 9.5% of them singletons. The ten top clones hold 6% to 7.5% of the sample. The specimen was PBMCs. The receptors were sampled from a woman between 35 and 50 years old in good health and CMV-seropositive.

This clone was counted a few times. V usage is TRBV25-1 and J usage is TRBJ1-2, with 8 nucleotides matching TRBD1. V was clipped by 1 base and J by 7 bases; unmatched bases: 8. This CDR3 contains 15 residues. CDR1 is MGHDK and CDR2 is SYGVNS in the germline V gene. In nucleotides, the CDR3 is TGTGCCAGCAGTGAATCACTCAGGGGGCTGGCTGGCTACACCTTC. This codes for CASSESLRGLAGYTF.

The table lists this clone with a few counts. The chain is built from TRBV5-1 and TRBJ2-7; D call uncertain. The germline V gene encodes CDR1 SGHRS and CDR2 YFSETQ. The V end was cut by 0 bases, the J end by 3 bases, with 4 bases between. The CDR3 sequence is 12 residues long. For the CDR3, the DNA is TGCGCCAGCAGCTTGGACAACTACGAGCAGTACTTC. This translates into CASSLDNYEQYF.

The chain recombines TRBV25-1 with TRBJ1-2, with D tentatively TRBD1 (6 bases). V lost 4 bases, J lost 6 bases, and 21 bases lay in between. In germline, CDR1 is MGHDK, CDR2 SYGVNS. The CDR3 loop spans 16 amino acids. This chain's CDR3 is CASSVGATRTFNGYTF. CDR3 DNA sequence: TGTGCCAGCAGTGTGGGGGCAACAAGAACGTTCAATGGCTACACCTTC.

The chain recombines TRBV5-1 with TRBJ1-1; D remains unclear. The V end was cut by 0 bases, the J end by 4 bases, with 13 bases between. The CDR3 spans 15 residues. Per the germline V gene, CDR1 is SGHRS and CDR2 is YFSETQ. CDR3 loop: CASSLGTAAITEAFF. The CDR3, as DNA: TGCGCCAGCAGCTTGGGTACTGCCGCTATCACTGAAGCTTTCTTT. The entire variable domain, with the rest obtained from reference TRBV5-1 and TRBJ1-1, is as follows: KAGVTQTPRYLIKTRGQQVTLSCSPISGHRSVSWYQQTPGQGLQFLFEYFSETQRNKGNFPGRFSGRQFSNSRSEMNVSTLELGDSALYLCASSLGTAAITEAFFGQGTRLTVV.

This clone was detected only a few times. V gene TRBV30 combines with J gene TRBJ1-5, with D unresolved. V was clipped by 5 bases and J by 4 bases, with 6 bases between them. Germline CDR1 and CDR2: GTSNPN and SVGIG (reference sequence). This CDR3 comprises 11 residues. CDR3 sequence reads: CAWGGNQPQHF. In nucleotides, the CDR3 is TGTGCCTGGGGAGGGAATCAGCCCCAGCATTTT.

V is TRBV30 and J is TRBJ1-3; D remains unclear. Germline CDR1 GTSNPN, CDR2 SVGIG (reference sequence). Deletions cut 2 bases from V and 0 bases from J, with 11 bases between. The CDR3 contains 15 residues. The CDR3 bases are TGTGCCTGGAGTTCCGGGTTATCCTCTGGAAACACCATATATTTT. As protein: CAWSSGLSSGNTIYF.

This sequence joins TRBV27 and TRBJ2-1; D is ambiguous. V lost 2 bases to trimming and J lost 0 bases, with 8 bases between them. The germline CDR1 and CDR2 sequences are MNHEY and SMNVEV (reference sequence). The CDR3 extends over 15 amino acids. As DNA, the CDR3 is TGTGCCAGCAGTTTAACGGTCATCTCCTACAATGAGCAGTTCTTC. Translated, it gives CASSLTVISYNEQFF.

This clone has more than one count but fewer than ten. The chain links TRBV7-6 to TRBJ2-5; no clear D. The tail of the sequence fits TRBJ2-7 better, so the J call may be wrong. The CDR3 loop spans 14 amino acids. Germline V gene lookup returns CDR1 SGHVS and CDR2 FNYEAQ. The CDR3 spells CASSLERNSYEQYF. CDR3 DNA: TGTGCCAGCAGCTTGGAGAGGAACTCCTACGAGCAGTACTTC.

The chain carries TRBV4-1 and TRBJ2-1; a possible D gene is TRBD1 (5 bases). Trimming took 1 base from V and 4 from J, leaving 11 bases between them. The CDR3 has 15 amino acids. Germline V lookup: CDR1 MGHRA, CDR2 YSYEKL. DNA of the CDR3: TGCGCCAGCAGCCAAGCAGGGCCCTCATACAATGAGCAGTTCTTC. Its protein is CASSQAGPSYNEQFF.

This chain connects TRBV30 to TRBJ1-5; D possibly corresponds to TRBD1 (5 bases). This CDR3 has 13 residues. V lost 5 bases and J lost 2, with 10 bases in between. CDR1 GTSNPN and CDR2 SVGIG come from the germline V gene (reference sequence). The CDR3 coding sequence is TGTGCCTGGGGACATCGCGGCAATCAGCCCCAGCATTTT. As protein: CAWGHRGNQPQHF. Filled out from reference TRBV30 and TRBJ1-5, the complete variable domain reads SQTIHQWPATLVQPVGSPLSLECTVEGTSNPNLYWYRQAAGRGLQLLFYSVGIGQISSEVPQNLSASRPQDRQFILSSKKLLLSDSGFYLCAWGHRGNQPQHFGDGTRLSIL.

This clone appeared a few times. The chain joins TRBV28 to TRBJ2-1; the D is unclear. V shed 6 bases and J shed 2 bases, with 5 bases lying between them. The CDR3 is 12 amino acids. Germline-derived CDR1 and CDR2 are MDHEN and SYDVKM. The CDR3 coding sequence is TGTGCCAGCAGGCCAGCCTACAATGAGCAGTTCTTC. This encodes CASRPAYNEQFF. The full variable domain, rest sourced from reference TRBV28 and TRBJ2-1, is DVKVTQSSRYLVKRTGEKVFLECVQDMDHENMFWYRQDPGLGLRLIYFSYDVKMKEKGDIPEGYSVSREKKERFSLILESASTNQTSMYLCASRPAYNEQFFGPGTRLTVL.

There are a few counts of this clone. The chain joins TRBV6-4 to TRBJ2-6; 7 bases line up with TRBD2. CDR3 length equals 16 residues. Germline V gene data show CDR1 as MRHNA and CDR2 as SNTAGT. The V segment lost 10 bases and the J segment 4 bases; nucleotides outside the gene matches: 13. The CDR3 DNA sequence: TGTGCCACCTCTCCGGAAGCGGGGACCGGGGCCAACGTCCTGACTTTC. As protein: CATSPEAGTGANVLTF.

The chain couples TRBV5-4 to TRBJ2-3, with 8 bases lining up with TRBD2. V was clipped by 4 bases and J by 2 bases; unmatched bases: 9. The germline V gene has CDR1 SGHNT and CDR2 YYREEE (reference sequence). The CDR3 has 16 amino acids. CDR3 loop: CASSPYGGAATDTQYF. The DNA for the CDR3 is TGTGCCAGCAGCCCTTACGGGGGGGCGGCCACAGATACGCAGTATTTT.

The chain carries TRBV28 and TRBJ2-4, with D perhaps matching TRBD1 (5 bases). The CDR3 has 15 amino acids. The V and J ends lost 7 bases and 0 bases respectively, with 13 bases between them. From germline, CDR1 is MDHEN and CDR2 SYDVKM. The DNA for the CDR3 is TGTGCCAGCACTTCTCGACAGCTAGCCAAAAACATTCAGTACTTC. Protein: CASTSRQLAKNIQYF.

CDR3 in amino acids: CASSAGTGGEAFF. CDR3 sequence (DNA): TGTGCCAGCAGCGCCGGGACAGGGGGCGAAGCTTTCTTT. V and J are TRBV2 and TRBJ1-1, with 12 bases lining up with TRBD1. V lost 6 bases to trimming and J lost 8 bases; unmatched junction nucleotides: 4. CDR1 and CDR2 (germline): SNHLY, FYNNEI. The CDR3 totals 13 residues. Filled out from reference TRBV2 and TRBJ1-1, the complete variable domain reads EPEVTQTPSHQVTQMGQEVILRCVPISNHLYFYWYRQILGQKVEFLVSFYNNEISEKSEIFDDQFSVERPDGSNFTLKIRSTKLEDSAMYFCASSAGTGGEAFFGQGTRLTVV.

V is TRBV7-9 and J is TRBJ1-1, with TRBD1 identical over 9 bases. CDR3 length: 15 residues. The ends lost 4 bases at V and 5 bases at J; junction bases unmatched: 8. Germline V gives CDR1 SEHNR, CDR2 FQNEAQ (reference sequence). The CDR3 sequence: CASSSPGQGNTEAFF. In DNA form, the CDR3 reads TGTGCCAGCAGCTCGCCGGGACAGGGAAATACTGAAGCTTTCTTT.